A single sample gave rise to the 20 T cell receptor beta chains below, sequenced in a study of PD-1 blockade in classical Hodgkin lymphoma. Using immunoSEQ multiplex PCR, the repertoire was profiled, and TCRdb retains in-frame clones only, with some absent. The table lists about 47,000 clones, roughly 88% of them singletons. Time point defined: newly diagnosed, previously untreated cHL patient sample. Sequenced input: peripheral blood mononuclear cells (PBMCs). These receptors originate from a human donor with classical Hodgkin lymphoma.

V and J are TRBV7-9 and TRBJ2-3; 14 bases are a match to TRBD2. The CDR3 has 17 amino acids. Germline CDR1 reads SEHNR; CDR2 reads FQNEAQ (reference sequence). The J segment lost 2 bases and the V segment lost 4 bases, leaving 5 bases of the junction unmatched. The CDR3 spells CASSSGLAGGPTDTQYF. The CDR3 coding sequence is TGTGCCAGCAGCTCCGGACTAGCGGGAGGACCCACAGATACGCAGTATTTT.

This clone was found once. The gene calls are TRBV27 and TRBJ2-7, with 8 nucleotides matching TRBD2. J was trimmed by 6 bases and V by 6 bases; bases with no gene match: 13. This CDR3 has 15 amino acids. In germline, CDR1 is MNHEY, CDR2 SMNVEV (reference sequence). CDR3 residues: CASRIVAGFFGEQYF. The CDR3 DNA follows: TGTGCCAGCAGAATCGTAGCGGGATTCTTCGGCGAGCAGTACTTC.

This chain connects TRBV29-1 to TRBJ2-7; 7 positions match TRBD1. This CDR3 spans 13 amino acids. The germline V gene encodes CDR1 SQVTM and CDR2 ANQGSEA. The V segment lost 7 bases and the J segment 2 bases; nucleotides outside the gene matches: 8. This chain's CDR3 is CSAGTVLPYEQYF. As DNA, the CDR3 is TGCAGCGCTGGGACAGTCCTCCCCTACGAGCAGTACTTC.

The chain couples TRBV7-9 to TRBJ2-1; 8 positions match TRBD2. CDR3 size: 15 residues. The J segment lost 4 bases and the V segment lost 0 bases, leaving 2 bases of the junction unmatched. CDR1 and CDR2 (germline): SEHNR, FQNEAQ (reference sequence). The CDR3 nucleotides are TGTGCCAGCAGCTTAGCGGGACTAGGTTACAATGAGCAGTTCTTC. The encoded protein is CASSLAGLGYNEQFF.

The chain employs TRBV5-1 and TRBJ2-1; 9 bases line up with TRBD2. CDR3 length equals 15 residues. Germline V gene data show CDR1 as SGHRS and CDR2 as YFSETQ. V shed 4 bases and J 2 bases; nucleotides not matched to a gene: 4. Written as DNA, the CDR3 is TGCGCCAGCAGCGTGACTAGCGGAACCTACAATGAGCAGTTCTTC. Translated, it gives CASSVTSGTYNEQFF.

This chain connects TRBV30 to TRBJ2-1; D uncertain. The germline gives CDR1 GTSNPN, CDR2 SVGIG (reference sequence). Trimming left V 4 bases short and J 10 bases short, with 14 bases between. The CDR3 spans 12 residues. The CDR3 DNA reads TGTGCCTGGAACCTATATGGGCGGGAGCAGTTCTTC. This translates into CAWNLYGREQFF.

The CDR3 protein is CASSQGVNTEAFF. CDR3 sequence (DNA): TGTGCCAGCAGCCAAGGAGTGAACACTGAAGCTTTCTTT. The rearrangement links TRBV7-9 to TRBJ1-1; D uncertain. This CDR3 is built from 13 residues. Germline CDR1 and CDR2: SEHNR and FQNEAQ (reference sequence). Trimming removed 5 bases at V and 0 bases at J, with 7 bases between.

The chain recombines TRBV6-1 with TRBJ2-7, with TRBD2 matching over 15 bases. J was trimmed by 2 bases and V by 9 bases; bases with no gene match: 5. Per the germline V gene, CDR1 is MNHNS and CDR2 is SASEGT. The CDR3 is 15 amino acids. The CDR3 here is CASTGLAGGTYEQYF. The CDR3 DNA is TGTGCCAGTACGGGACTAGCGGGAGGCACCTACGAGCAGTACTTC.

This chain joins TRBV5-1 and TRBJ2-5; D possibly uses TRBD1 or TRBD2 (5 bases each). The germline gives CDR1 SGHRS, CDR2 YFSETQ. The CDR3 length is 13 residues. V was clipped by 5 bases and J by 1 base, with 9 bases between them. DNA for the CDR3: TGCGCCAGCAGTCCGGGGACCCAAGAGACCCAGTACTTC. This sequence encodes CASSPGTQETQYF.

CDR3 amino acids: CASSSRPGQPSNEQFF. CDR3 DNA sequence: TGTGCCAGCAGCTCCCGCCCGGGACAGCCTTCGAATGAGCAGTTCTTC. This chain uses TRBV9 with TRBJ2-1; TRBD1 matches at 7 bases. This CDR3 is 16 amino acids long. The ends lost 4 bases at V and 7 bases at J; junction bases unmatched: 14. Germline V gives CDR1 SGDLS, CDR2 YYNGEE.

CDR3 in amino acids: CASSVTENTEAFF. As DNA, the CDR3 is TGTGCCAGCAGCGTAACCGAGAACACTGAAGCTTTCTTT. The V call is TRBV9, the J call TRBJ1-1; no reliable D call. V was clipped by 1 base and J by 1 base, with 5 bases between them. The germline V gene has CDR1 SGDLS and CDR2 YYNGEE. There are 13 residues in the CDR3.

The chain's CDR3 is CASSNDRFGEQYF. Written as DNA, the CDR3 is TGTGCCAGCAGTAACGACAGGTTTGGCGAGCAGTACTTC. The chain links TRBV6-5 to TRBJ2-7; weak D call: TRBD1 (6 bases). The CDR3 contains 13 residues. Germline CDR1 reads MNHEY; CDR2 reads SVGAGI. V dropped 5 bases and J dropped 6 bases, with 14 bases sitting between them.

The CDR3 sequence is CASSVGGLAASYQETQYF. The CDR3 DNA sequence: TGTGCCAGCAGCGTAGGGGGACTAGCGGCTTCGTACCAAGAGACCCAGTACTTC. The chain has TRBV9 and TRBJ2-5; 11 positions agree with TRBD2. Germline CDR1 and CDR2: SGDLS and YYNGEE. The CDR3 consists of 18 residues. J lost 0 bases, V lost 0 bases, and 7 bases had no gene match.

V is TRBV2 and J is TRBJ2-6, with 9 bases identical to TRBD1. The ends lost 3 bases at V and 2 bases at J; junction bases unmatched: 8. The germline CDR1 and CDR2 sequences are SNHLY and FYNNEI. This CDR3 comprises 18 residues. CDR3 in DNA: TGTGCCAGCAGTGAGCTTTACAGGGGGCGAGCTGGGGCCAACGTCCTGACTTTC. The encoded protein is CASSELYRGRAGANVLTF.

This chain connects TRBV5-8 to TRBJ2-1; 13 positions agree with TRBD2. Germline trimming cut 4 bases from V and 5 bases from J; bases unmatched to any gene: 9. Germline V gene lookup returns CDR1 SGHTS and CDR2 YDEGEE. The CDR3 covers 17 residues. CDR3: CASSRRRTSGSHNEQFF. CDR3 nucleotides: TGTGCCAGCAGCCGGCGGAGGACTAGCGGGAGCCACAATGAGCAGTTCTTC.

The rearrangement links TRBV6-1 to TRBJ2-7; 7 bases match TRBD1. The CDR3 spans 15 residues. Germline assignment: CDR1 MNHNS and CDR2 SASEGT. With 5 bases clipped from V and 2 bases from J, the junction kept 9 bases outside the gene matches. The CDR3 is CASSTKTGTTYEQYF. CDR3 nucleotide sequence: TGTGCCAGCAGTACTAAGACAGGGACCACCTACGAGCAGTACTTC.

With regard to this clone: Relative to the germline gene, one junction end is altered; a read error may explain this. V gene TRBV18 combines with J gene TRBJ2-4; D is ambiguous. The germline V gene has CDR1 KGHSH and CDR2 LQKENI. This CDR3 is 16 amino acids long. DNA for the CDR3: TGTGCCAGCTCACCGCTCCCAAGCGCAGCCAAAGACATTCAGTACTTC. Encoded protein: CASSPLPSAAKDIQYF. The whole variable domain, filled in from reference TRBV18 and TRBJ2-4, reads NAGVMQNPRHLVRRRGQEARLRCSPMKGHSHVYWYRQLPEEGLKFMVYLQKENIIDESGMPKERFSAEFPKEGPSILRIQQVVRGDSAAYFCASSPLPSAAKDIQYFGAGTRLSVL.

V usage is TRBV19 and J usage is TRBJ1-4, with 10 bases aligning to TRBD1. V lost 4 bases, J lost 1 base, and 3 bases stayed unmatched. This CDR3 has 16 residues. The germline CDR1 and CDR2 sequences are LNHDA and SQIVND (reference sequence). In DNA form, the CDR3 reads TGTGCCAGTAGTAGGAGGGACAGGGGAACTAATGAAAAACTGTTTTTT. Translation: CASSRRDRGTNEKLFF.

The gene calls are TRBV29-1 and TRBJ2-7; no clear D gene. The V gene's germline CDR1 is SQVTM and CDR2 ANQGSEA. The length of the CDR3 is 13 residues. V was trimmed by 4 bases and J by 1 base, leaving 11 bases between them. CDR3 in amino acids: CSVALGLSYEQYF. CDR3 nucleotide sequence: TGCAGCGTTGCCCTGGGGTTATCCTACGAGCAGTACTTC.

The gene calls are TRBV9 and TRBJ2-6; D is ambiguous. Germline CDR1 reads SGDLS; CDR2 reads YYNGEE. The CDR3 length is 15 residues. V lost 0 bases and J 1 base, leaving 5 bases between the germline ends. CDR3 residues: CASSVGGSGANVLTF. Here the CDR3 DNA reads TGTGCCAGCAGCGTAGGGGGTTCTGGGGCCAACGTCCTGACTTTC.